The sequence of this T cell receptor (beta chain) was determined in a study of blood T cell repertoires in COVID-19. Study details: There were acute and convalescent COVID-19 samples, and they came from the United States, Italy and Spain. Sources were T cells, B-cell-depleted T cells, or PBMCs; the material itself was cDNA or gDNA.

Using immunoSEQ multiplex PCR, the repertoire was profiled, and TCRdb retains in-frame clones only, with some absent. The table lists about 67,000 clones, around 85% of them singletons. This TCR derives from a woman aged 80 or older with acute or convalescent COVID-19. Sequencing was performed on peripheral blood.

The CDR3, as DNA: TGTGCCAGCAGCCCTACTAGCGGGGGGGCGAATGAGCAGTTCTTC. This gives the protein CASSPTSGGANEQFF. The genes are TRBV9 and TRBJ2-1; the match to TRBD2 covers 13 bases. The germline CDR1 and CDR2 sequences are SGDLS and YYNGEE. The CDR3 totals 15 residues. Trimming cost V 4 bases and J 7 bases; bases outside gene matches: 5.